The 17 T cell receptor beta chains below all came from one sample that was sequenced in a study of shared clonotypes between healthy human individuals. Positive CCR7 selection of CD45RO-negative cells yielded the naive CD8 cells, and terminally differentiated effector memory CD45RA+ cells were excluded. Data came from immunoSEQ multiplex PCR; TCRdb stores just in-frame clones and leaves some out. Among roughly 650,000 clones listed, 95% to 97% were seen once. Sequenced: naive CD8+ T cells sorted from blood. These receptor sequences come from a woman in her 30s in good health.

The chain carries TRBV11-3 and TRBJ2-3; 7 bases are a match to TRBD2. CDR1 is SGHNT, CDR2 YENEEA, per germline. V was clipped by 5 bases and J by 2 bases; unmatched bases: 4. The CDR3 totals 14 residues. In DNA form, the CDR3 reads TGTGCCAGCAGCACCGGGACTATCACAGATACGCAGTATTTT. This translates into CASSTGTITDTQYF.

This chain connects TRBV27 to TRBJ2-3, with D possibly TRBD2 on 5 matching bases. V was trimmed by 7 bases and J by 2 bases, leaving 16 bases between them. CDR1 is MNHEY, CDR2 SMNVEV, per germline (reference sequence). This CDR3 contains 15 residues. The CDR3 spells CASTPLAGNTDTQYF. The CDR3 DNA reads TGTGCCAGCACCCCCCTCGCGGGCAACACAGATACGCAGTATTTT.

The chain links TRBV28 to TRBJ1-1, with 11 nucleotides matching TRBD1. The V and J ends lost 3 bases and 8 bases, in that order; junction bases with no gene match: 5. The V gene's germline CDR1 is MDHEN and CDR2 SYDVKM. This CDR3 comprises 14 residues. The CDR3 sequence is CASSLRTGGVEAFF. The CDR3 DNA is TGTGCCAGCAGTTTGAGGACAGGGGGCGTGGAAGCTTTCTTT.

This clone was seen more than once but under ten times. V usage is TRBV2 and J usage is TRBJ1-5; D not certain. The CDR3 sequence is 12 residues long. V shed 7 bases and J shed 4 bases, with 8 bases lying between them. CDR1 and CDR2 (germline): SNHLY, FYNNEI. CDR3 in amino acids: CASTVRNQPQHF. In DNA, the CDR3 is TGTGCCAGCACGGTTAGAAATCAGCCCCAGCATTTT.

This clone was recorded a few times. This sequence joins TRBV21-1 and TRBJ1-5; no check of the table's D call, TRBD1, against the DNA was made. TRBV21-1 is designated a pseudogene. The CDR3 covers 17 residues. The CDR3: CASSKERPGGSNQPQHF. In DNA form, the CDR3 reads TGTGCCAGCAGCAAAGAGAGGCCAGGGGGAAGCAATCAGCCCCAGCATTTT.

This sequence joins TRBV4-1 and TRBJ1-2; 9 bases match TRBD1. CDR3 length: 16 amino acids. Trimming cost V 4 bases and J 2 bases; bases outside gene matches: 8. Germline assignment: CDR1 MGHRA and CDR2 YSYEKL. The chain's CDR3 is CASSPFPGQGNYGYTF. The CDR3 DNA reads TGCGCCAGCAGCCCCTTTCCGGGACAGGGCAACTATGGCTACACCTTC.

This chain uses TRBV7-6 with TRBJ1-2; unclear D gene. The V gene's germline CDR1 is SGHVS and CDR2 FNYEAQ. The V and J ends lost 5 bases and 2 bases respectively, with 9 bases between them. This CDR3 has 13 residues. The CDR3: CASSKDGNYGYTF. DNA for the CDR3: TGTGCCAGCAGCAAGGACGGGAACTATGGCTACACCTTC.

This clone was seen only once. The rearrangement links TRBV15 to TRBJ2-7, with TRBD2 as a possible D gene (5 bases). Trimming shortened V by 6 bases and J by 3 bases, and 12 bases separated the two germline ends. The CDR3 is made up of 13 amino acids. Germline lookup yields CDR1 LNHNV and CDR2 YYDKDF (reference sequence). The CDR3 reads CATSLRGNYEQYF. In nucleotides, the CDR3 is TGTGCCACCAGTCTTCGGGGAAACTACGAGCAGTACTTC. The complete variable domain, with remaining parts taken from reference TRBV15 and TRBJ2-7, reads DAMVIQNPRYQVTQFGKPVTLSCSQTLNHNVMYWYQQKSSQAPKLLFHYYDKDFNNEADTPDNFQSRRPNTSFCFLDIRSPGLGDTAMYLCATSLRGNYEQYFGPGTRLTVT.

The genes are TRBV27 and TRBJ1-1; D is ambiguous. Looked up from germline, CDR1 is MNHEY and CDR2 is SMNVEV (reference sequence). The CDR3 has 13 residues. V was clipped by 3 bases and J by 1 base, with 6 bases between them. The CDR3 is CASSLAGNTEAFF. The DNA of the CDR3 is TGTGCCAGCAGTTTGGCAGGGAACACTGAAGCTTTCTTT.

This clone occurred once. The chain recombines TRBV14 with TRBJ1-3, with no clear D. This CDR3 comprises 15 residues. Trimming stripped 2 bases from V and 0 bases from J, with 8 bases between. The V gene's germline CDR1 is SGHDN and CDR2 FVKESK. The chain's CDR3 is CASSQYKSSGNTIYF. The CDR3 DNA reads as TGTGCCAGCAGCCAATATAAGAGCTCTGGAAACACCATATATTTT.

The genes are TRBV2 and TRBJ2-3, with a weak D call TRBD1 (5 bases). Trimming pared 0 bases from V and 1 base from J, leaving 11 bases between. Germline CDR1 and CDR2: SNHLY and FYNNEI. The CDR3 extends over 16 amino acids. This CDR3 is CASSEAVRARTDTQYF. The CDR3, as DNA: TGTGCCAGCAGTGAAGCGGTCAGGGCCCGCACAGATACGCAGTATTTT.

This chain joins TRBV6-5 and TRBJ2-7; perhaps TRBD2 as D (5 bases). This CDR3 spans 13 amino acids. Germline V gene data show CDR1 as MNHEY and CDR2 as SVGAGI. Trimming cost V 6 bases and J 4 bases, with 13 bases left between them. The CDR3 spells CASSSTGSYEQYF. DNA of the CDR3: TGTGCCAGCAGCTCTACGGGGTCGTACGAGCAGTACTTC.

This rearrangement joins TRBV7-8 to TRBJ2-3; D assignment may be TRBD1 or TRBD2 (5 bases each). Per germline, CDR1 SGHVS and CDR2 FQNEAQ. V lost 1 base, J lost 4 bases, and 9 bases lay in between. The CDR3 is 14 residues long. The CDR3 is CASSLGGIADTQYF. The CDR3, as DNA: TGTGCCAGCAGCTTAGGGGGGATCGCAGATACGCAGTATTTT.

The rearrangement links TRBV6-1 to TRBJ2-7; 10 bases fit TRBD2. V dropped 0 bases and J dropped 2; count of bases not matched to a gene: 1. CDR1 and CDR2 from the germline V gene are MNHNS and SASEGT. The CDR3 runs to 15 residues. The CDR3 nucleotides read TGTGCCAGCAGTGAAGCAGGACTAGCGGCCTACGAGCAGTACTTC. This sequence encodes CASSEAGLAAYEQYF.

The CDR3 is CASRPGQGAGNTEAFF. DNA of the CDR3: TGTGCCAGCAGACCGGGACAGGGGGCGGGGAACACTGAAGCTTTCTTT. The V call is TRBV27, the J call TRBJ1-1, with 12 bases identical to TRBD1. The V gene's germline CDR1 is MNHEY and CDR2 SMNVEV (reference sequence). V lost 6 bases to trimming and J lost 1 base; unmatched junction nucleotides: 6. The CDR3 is made up of 16 amino acids.

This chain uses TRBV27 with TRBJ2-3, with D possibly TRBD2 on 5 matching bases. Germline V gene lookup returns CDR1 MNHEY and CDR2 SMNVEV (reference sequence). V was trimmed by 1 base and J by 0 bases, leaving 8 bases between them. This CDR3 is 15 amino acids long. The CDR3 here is CASSLWTGSTDTQYF. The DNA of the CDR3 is TGTGCCAGCAGTTTATGGACTGGGAGCACAGATACGCAGTATTTT.

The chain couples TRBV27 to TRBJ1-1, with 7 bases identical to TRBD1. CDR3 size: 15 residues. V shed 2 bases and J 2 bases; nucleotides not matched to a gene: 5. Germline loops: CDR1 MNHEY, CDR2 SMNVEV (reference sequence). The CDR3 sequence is CASSLGTAVNTEAFF. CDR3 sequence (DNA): TGTGCCAGCAGTTTAGGGACAGCCGTTAACACTGAAGCTTTCTTT.